Listed below are T cell receptor beta chains from one sample, sequenced in a study of shared clonotypes between healthy human individuals. The table came from immunoSEQ multiplex PCR; TCRdb's copy has only in-frame clones and leaves some out. This table has some 2,500,000 clones, around 93% appearing once. Material for sequencing was naive CD4+ T cells from PBMCs. The source of these receptors is a young man in good health. Some clones in this sample may be carry-over from other donors' samples. The CDR3 runs from the conserved cysteine through the conserved F or W. The D gene is left open where the match is weak. Size tells how often a clone was seen (once, few, many) or the class of an expanded clone, and some rows leave it out.

TGCGCCAGCAGCCGGTTGAATTGGGACAGGGAGGGGGAGCAGTTCTTC CASSRLNWDREGEQFF TRBJ2-1 . TRBV4-1 TRBD1
TGTGCCAGCAGCTTGGGACTAGCGGGACTCCAAGAGACCCAGTACTTC CASSLGLAGLQETQYF TRBJ2-5 . TRBV7-6 TRBD2
TGTGCCAGCAGCTTTAATCTCGGGGGCAATGAGCAGTTCTTC CASSFNLGGNEQFF TRBJ2-1 . TRBV5-6 .
TGTGCCAGCAGTTCCTCGCGCAATCAGCCCCAGCATTTT CASSSSRNQPQHF TRBJ1-5 . TRBV27 .
TGTGCCAGCGAGGACAGGGTCTATGGCTACACCTTC CASEDRVYGYTF TRBJ1-2 few TRBV28 TRBD1
TGTGCCAGCAGAACAGATTATAGCAATCAGCCCCAGCATTTT CASRTDYSNQPQHF TRBJ1-5 . TRBV28 .
TGTGCCAGCAGTTACAGGAGCGGCTACGAGCAGTACTTC CASSYRSGYEQYF TRBJ2-7 . TRBV6-5 .
TGTGCCAGTAGTAGCAGTTCTAGCGCAACTAGCACAGATACGCAGTATTTT CASSSSSSATSTDTQYF TRBJ2-3 . TRBV19 .
TGTGCCAGCAGGAGACGGCAGGGACTAAGCTACGAGCAGTACTTC CASRRRQGLSYEQYF TRBJ2-7 . TRBV13 TRBD2
TGTGCCAGCAGGCGGGACATACTGGCTCCCACTGAAGCTTTCTTT CASRRDILAPTEAFF TRBJ1-1 . TRBV7-9 .
TGCGCCAGCAGCCAGGCCTTACTAGCGGGTACTTACAATGAGCAGTTCTTC CASSQALLAGTYNEQFF TRBJ2-1 . TRBV4-1 TRBD2
TGTGCCAGCAGACCACAGGCATATTCTGGAAACACCATATATTTT CASRPQAYSGNTIYF TRBJ1-3 . TRBV6-1 .
TGCAGTGTTTGGGGAGTTGAGACCCAGTACTTC CSVWGVETQYF TRBJ2-5 . TRBV20-1 .
TGTGCCAGCAGACCAAGGGGACAGGGCAATCAGCCCCAGCATTTT CASRPRGQGNQPQHF TRBJ1-5 . TRBV28 TRBD1
TGTGCCAGCAGCTTGGGGGGCGCGAGTGGTAACATTCAGTACTTC CASSLGGASGNIQYF TRBJ2-4 . TRBV7-2 .
TGTGCCACCAGCATTGGCCTCTCCGAGCAGTACTTC CATSIGLSEQYF TRBJ2-7 . TRBV15 .
TGTGCCAGCAGTTTAATGCGGGACACCTCCTACGAGCAGTACTTC CASSLMRDTSYEQYF TRBJ2-7 . TRBV28 .
TGCGCCAGCAGCGCCGGGACAGGGGGCTTCAGCACAGATACGCAGTATTTT CASSAGTGGFSTDTQYF TRBJ2-3 . TRBV5-1 TRBD1
TGTGCCAGCAGCTTAGATGGGGCAGCCTCCACAGATACGCAGTATTTT CASSLDGAASTDTQYF TRBJ2-3 . TRBV11-3 .
TGTGCCAGCAGCCCACAACACACCTACGAGCAGTACTTC CASSPQHTYEQYF TRBJ2-7 . TRBV7-2 .
TGTGCCACCAGCAGAGTAGGCAGGGAGACCCAGTACTTC CATSRVGRETQYF TRBJ2-5 . TRBV15 .
TGTGCCAGCAGCTCGGGACAGTTCCGTCAAGAGACCCAGTACTTC CASSSGQFRQETQYF TRBJ2-5 . TRBV5-6 TRBD1
TGTGCCAGCAGCGGACAGGGCGGGGAGACCCAGTACTTC CASSGQGGETQYF TRBJ2-5 . TRBV7-9 TRBD1
TGTGCCAGCACCCTGGCGCCACAGGGGCCCTGGAATGAGCAGTTCTTC CASTLAPQGPWNEQFF TRBJ2-1 once TRBV27 TRBD1
TGTGCCACCAGCAGCCCCCCCGGCCGGCTAGCGGGAGATCATCGATCTGGTGAGCAGTTCTTC CATSSPPGRLAGDHRSGEQFF TRBJ2-1 . TRBV15 TRBD2
TGTGCCAGCATCAGAATAGCGGGAGAGGGAACAGATACGCAGTATTTT CASIRIAGEGTDTQYF TRBJ2-3 . TRBV2 TRBD2
TGTGCCAGCTCCGGGACTCCTACCTACGAGCAGTACTTC CASSGTPTYEQYF TRBJ2-7 . TRBV28 .
TGTGCCAGCAGCCGCGGACCGGTGGACTATGGCTACACCTTC CASSRGPVDYGYTF TRBJ1-2 . TRBV5-6 .
TGCAGTACCAGGGGGTACGAGCAGTACTTC CSTRGYEQYF TRBJ2-7 . TRBV20-1 TRBD1
TGTGCCAGCAGTTTCACAGGGGGAGTTGGAAAACTGTTTTTT CASSFTGGVGKLFF TRBJ1-4 . TRBV28 TRBD1
TGTGCCAGCAGTTTATGGGCAGGGGGTAACAATCAGCCCCAGCATTTT CASSLWAGGNNQPQHF TRBJ1-5 . TRBV28 TRBD1
TGTGCCAGCAGTTCCAGGGTCGATACGCAGTATTTT CASSSRVDTQYF TRBJ2-3 . TRBV28 .
TGTGCCAGCAGCTTACAAACGGGGTTCACAGATACGCAGTATTTT CASSLQTGFTDTQYF TRBJ2-3 . TRBV7-9 .
TGCGCCAGCAGCTTGGTAGGGGGAGATCAGCCCCAGCATTTT CASSLVGGDQPQHF TRBJ1-5 once TRBV5-1 .
TGTGCCAGCAGCTTGGGACAGGGGAATGAAAAACTGTTTTTT CASSLGQGNEKLFF TRBJ1-4 . TRBV9 TRBD1
TGTGCCAGCAGTGAAGCGGACAGGGGGCGATCATATTCCCCCTACGAGCAGTACTTC CASSEADRGRSYSPYEQYF TRBJ2-7 . TRBV6-1 TRBD1
TGTGCCAGCAGCCTTGGACCGGGACAGTCCTACGAGCAGTACTTC CASSLGPGQSYEQYF TRBJ2-7 . TRBV9 TRBD1
TGTGCCAGCAGCGCCCGGCGGGATTTTCAAGAGACCCAGTACTTC CASSARRDFQETQYF TRBJ2-5 . TRBV5-6 .
TGTGCCAGCTCACCCCCGGGACGGAGCTACGAGCAGTACTTC CASSPPGRSYEQYF TRBJ2-7 . TRBV18 .
TGTGCCAGCAGACCCCGGACTACATACAATGAGCAGTTCTTC CASRPRTTYNEQFF TRBJ2-1 . TRBV28 .
TGTGCCAGCAGCCTAGGGACGGGACCCAACACTGAAGCTTTCTTT CASSLGTGPNTEAFF TRBJ1-1 . TRBV11-3 .
TGTGCCAGCAGAATGAACACTGAAGCTTTCTTT CASRMNTEAFF TRBJ1-1 . TRBV5-5 .
TGTGCCAGCAGTAAAACACCATCGACTAATGAAAAACTGTTTTTT CASSKTPSTNEKLFF TRBJ1-4 once TRBV2 .
TGCGCCAGCGCGCCCGACAGGAGCTACTCTGGGGCCAACGTCCTGACTTTC CASAPDRSYSGANVLTF TRBJ2-6 . TRBV10-2 .
TGTGCCAGTACCAAGACGGCAGGGGCTTTCACCGGGGAGCTGTTTTTT CASTKTAGAFTGELFF TRBJ2-2 . TRBV19 .
TGTGCCATCAGTGAGAGGGACAAATCGTATCAGCCCCAGCATTTT CAISERDKSYQPQHF TRBJ1-5 . TRBV10-3 .
TGCGCCAGCAGCTTTGGGCCGACGGAGGGTGAGCAGTTCTTC CASSFGPTEGEQFF TRBJ2-1 . TRBV5-1 .
TGTGCCAGCAGTTTAGCAACAGGGGAGAGTGGCTACACCTTC CASSLATGESGYTF TRBJ1-2 . TRBV28 TRBD1
TGCAGCGTTGGCGATAGGGGTCGGGGCAAAAACATTCAGTACTTC CSVGDRGRGKNIQYF TRBJ2-4 . TRBV29-1 .
TGTGCCAGCAGCTCCGCTAGCGGGAGCCAGACCGGGGAGCTGTTTTTT CASSSASGSQTGELFF TRBJ2-2 once TRBV7-3 TRBD2
TGTGCCAGCACGCTCCGGGACAGAAACTACGAGCAGTACTTC CASTLRDRNYEQYF TRBJ2-7 . TRBV7-2 TRBD1
TGCGCCAGCAGTCAAAGGACAGAAATGAACACTGAAGCTTTCTTT CASSQRTEMNTEAFF TRBJ1-1 . TRBV23-1 .
TGTGCCAGCAGTGTCACAGGGGGCTGGTATGGCTACACCTTC CASSVTGGWYGYTF TRBJ1-2 . TRBV28 TRBD1
TGCGCCAGCAGCCAAGATTCGGGGTACTTCGGTGAAAAACTGTTTTTT CASSQDSGYFGEKLFF TRBJ1-4 . TRBV4-3 .
TGTGCCAGCGGCTGGGGAGCGAACTCCTACGAGCAGTACTTC CASGWGANSYEQYF TRBJ2-7 . TRBV7-2 .